Following are 15 T cell receptor beta chains from one sample sequenced in a study of shared clonotypes between healthy human individuals. Positive CCR7 selection of CD45RO-negative cells yielded the naive CD8 cells, and terminally differentiated effector memory CD45RA+ cells were excluded. The protocol was immunoSEQ multiplex PCR, while the TCRdb copy is restricted to in-frame clones and leaves out a portion. Among about 680,000 clones listed, roughly 94% were seen once. The specimen sequenced was naive CD8+ T cells sorted from blood. Receptors originate from a man under 40 in good health.

The chain joins TRBV6-5 to TRBJ1-5, with a possible D match to TRBD1 (5 bases). The CDR3 covers 15 residues. Germline lookup yields CDR1 MNHEY and CDR2 SVGAGI. V lost 5 bases, J lost 0 bases, and 11 bases lay in between. CDR3 residues: CASSPLGGSNQPQHF. CDR3 DNA sequence: TGTGCCAGCAGTCCGCTGGGGGGTAGCAATCAGCCCCAGCATTTT.

This clone was picked up a small number of times. Relative to the germline gene, one junction end is altered; a read error may explain this. This chain connects TRBV4-3 to TRBJ2-3; 7 bases map to TRBD2. The CDR3 covers 15 residues. CDR1 is LGHNA and CDR2 is YSLEER in the germline V gene. CDR3 in amino acids: CASTQDGRNTDTQYF. CDR3 coding DNA: TGCGCCAGCACCCAAGACGGGAGGAACACAGATACGCAGTATTTT.

This clone showed up just once. V usage is TRBV10-1 and J usage is TRBJ2-7; D uncertain. V lost 1 base and J lost 3, with 7 bases in between. CDR1 and CDR2 from the germline V gene are WNHNN and SYGVQD (reference sequence). CDR3 length: 13 amino acids. CDR3 region: CASSELKGYEQYF. DNA of the CDR3: TGCGCCAGCAGTGAGTTAAAAGGCTACGAGCAGTACTTC.

The V and J genes are TRBV6-6 and TRBJ2-7; 7 positions agree with TRBD2. This CDR3 contains 12 residues. Germline CDR1 reads MNHNY; CDR2 reads SVGAGI (reference sequence). The junction had 1 base not matched to a gene; V was cut back by 5 bases and J by 3 bases. The CDR3 protein is CASSRGSYEQYF. CDR3 nucleotide sequence: TGTGCCAGCAGTCGCGGGAGCTACGAGCAGTACTTC.

The chain employs TRBV7-9 and TRBJ1-5; no firm D call. V was trimmed by 7 bases and J by 0 bases, leaving 13 bases between them. Germline V CDR1 and CDR2: SEHNR, FQNEAQ (reference sequence). The CDR3 loop spans 15 amino acids. The CDR3 DNA follows: TGTGCCAGCACCCAATTCGGGAGTAGCAATCAGCCCCAGCATTTT. Translating it yields CASTQFGSSNQPQHF.

The J gene is TRBJ2-1, the V gene TRBV11-2, with D tentatively TRBD1 or TRBD2 (7 bases each). The germline V and J ends were trimmed by 5 bases and 2 bases, with 13 bases remaining between them. The CDR3 sequence is 15 residues long. Germline V CDR1 and CDR2: SGHAT, FQNNGV. The CDR3 DNA reads as TGTGCCAGCAGCCTTCCAGGGGGGGCCTACAATGAGCAGTTCTTC. Amino acids: CASSLPGGAYNEQFF.

This sequence joins TRBV27 and TRBJ1-1, with D maybe TRBD1 (5 bases). The CDR3 sequence is 13 residues long. The V end lost 2 bases, the J end lost 1 base, and 5 bases lay between the germline ends. Looked up from germline, CDR1 is MNHEY and CDR2 is SMNVEV (reference sequence). The CDR3 sequence is CASSLGTNTEAFF. CDR3 DNA sequence: TGTGCCAGCAGTTTAGGGACGAACACTGAAGCTTTCTTT.

V usage is TRBV7-6 and J usage is TRBJ2-1; 9 bases match TRBD2. V shed 3 bases, J shed 8 bases, and the junction held 11 bases outside the gene matches. The CDR3 covers 16 residues. Germline CDR1 SGHVS, CDR2 FNYEAQ. The CDR3 DNA sequence: TGTGCCAGCAGCTTCCAGGTCGGCGGGAGGGCCCATGAGCAGTTCTTC. Protein product: CASSFQVGGRAHEQFF. The whole variable domain, remainder taken from reference TRBV7-6 and TRBJ2-1, is GAGVSQSPRYKVTKRGQDVALRCDPISGHVSLYWYRQALGQGPEFLTYFNYEAQQDKSGLPNDRFSAERPEGSISTLTIQRTEQRDSAMYRCASSFQVGGRAHEQFFGPGTRLTVL.

This chain links TRBV7-9 with TRBJ2-1; 7 bases are shared with TRBD2. The J segment lost 6 bases and the V segment lost 5 bases, leaving 13 bases of the junction unmatched. Germline lookup yields CDR1 SEHNR and CDR2 FQNEAQ (reference sequence). The CDR3 sequence is 16 residues long. The CDR3 sequence: CASSPLTSRTINEQFF. In DNA form, the CDR3 reads TGTGCCAGCAGCCCCCTGACTAGCCGAACGATCAATGAGCAGTTCTTC.

V usage is TRBV15 and J usage is TRBJ1-5; 8 nucleotides align to TRBD1. Germline CDR1 LNHNV, CDR2 YYDKDF (reference sequence). Trimming removed 5 bases from V and 12 bases from J; junction bases left unmatched: 3. The CDR3 has 11 amino acids. The CDR3 sequence: CATSGDRSQHF. CDR3 DNA sequence: TGTGCCACCAGCGGGGACAGGAGCCAGCATTTT. The whole variable domain, filled in from reference TRBV15 and TRBJ1-5, reads DAMVIQNPRYQVTQFGKPVTLSCSQTLNHNVMYWYQQKSSQAPKLLFHYYDKDFNNEADTPDNFQSRRPNTSFCFLDIRSPGLGDTAMYLCATSGDRSQHFGDGTRLSIL.

The table lists this clone with a count of one. Here the CDR3 DNA reads TGTGCCAGCAGCCAAGAGGGGGCAGGGGTTTACAATGAGCAGTTCTTC. It is translated as CASSQEGAGVYNEQFF. The chain couples TRBV14 to TRBJ2-1; the D gene is possibly TRBD1 (6 bases). The germline V gene has CDR1 SGHDN and CDR2 FVKESK. This CDR3 has 16 residues. Trimming removed 0 bases at V and 4 bases at J, with 13 bases between.

The CDR3: CASSQTQYSNQPQHF. CDR3 in DNA: TGTGCCAGCAGCCAGACACAGTATAGCAATCAGCCCCAGCATTTT. J is TRBJ1-5 and V is TRBV4-2; D is unresolved. Trimming pared 3 bases from V and 0 bases from J, leaving 9 bases between. CDR1 is LGHNA and CDR2 is YNFKEQ in the germline V gene. This CDR3 is 15 amino acids long.

The chain recombines TRBV28 with TRBJ2-1, with D possibly being TRBD2 (6 bases). Per the germline V gene, CDR1 is MDHEN and CDR2 is SYDVKM. This CDR3 spans 15 amino acids. V was trimmed by 4 bases and J by 3 bases, leaving 13 bases between them. Here the CDR3 reads CASSSISGVYNEQFF. The CDR3 region has the DNA TGTGCCAGCAGTTCGATTAGCGGAGTCTACAATGAGCAGTTCTTC.

Here the CDR3 reads CASSERGTGYDNQPQHF. Here the CDR3 DNA reads TGTGCCAGCAGTGAAAGGGGAACCGGTTACGACAATCAGCCCCAGCATTTT. J is TRBJ1-5 and V is TRBV2, with D tentatively TRBD1 (5 bases). V was shortened by 2 bases and J by 3 bases, with 17 bases between the two germline ends. This CDR3 is 17 amino acids long. The germline gives CDR1 SNHLY, CDR2 FYNNEI.

This chain uses TRBV7-8 with TRBJ2-3, with 10 bases identical to TRBD2. CDR3 length equals 14 residues. Germline V gene data show CDR1 as SGHVS and CDR2 as FQNEAQ. Trimming cost V 1 base and J 5 bases; bases outside gene matches: 0. CDR3 in amino acids: CASSLGTSGDTQYF. DNA of the CDR3: TGTGCCAGCAGCTTAGGGACTAGCGGAGATACGCAGTATTTT. The full variable domain, with the rest looked up from reference TRBV7-8 and TRBJ2-3, is GAGVSQSPRYKVAKRGQDVALRCDPISGHVSLFWYQQALGQGPEFLTYFQNEAQLDKSGLPSDRFFAERPEGSVSTLKIQRTQQEDSAVYLCASSLGTSGDTQYFGPGTRLTVL.